This record concerns one T cell receptor (beta chain) sequence. Coverage ceases 3 residues before the CDR3 finishes, and the germline J gene fills in the end. The data originate from a study of Tregs in tolerant kidney transplant recipients. CDR1 and CDR2 (germline): MNHEY, SVGEGT. The CDR3 is 14 residues long. Sequencing used immunoSEQ multiplex PCR; TCRdb keeps in-frame clones, though not all of them. Reported are about 15,000 clones; the ten largest clones contain approximately 3.4%. Related graft donors supplied nonmyeloablative bone marrow transplants, and mixed chimerism was transient. Sequenced here: CD4+ T cells from blood (PBMCs), sampled 12 months after the transplant. The chain is built from TRBV6-2 or TRBV6-3 and TRBJ1-4, with TRBD1 identical over 9 bases. The clonotype comes from a human patient who received a combined kidney and bone marrow transplant. Some T cells could come from the graft donor. The sequenced CDR3 bases are TGTGCCAGCAGTTGGTCGGGACAGGGAGGCAAA. Its translation: CASSWSGQGGK. The CDR3 in its entirety is CASSWSGQGGKLFF.